These T cell receptor beta chains were read from a single sample in a study of T cell repertoires in cytomegalovirus infection. One entry per CDR3 protein results from TCRdb running MiXCR on the reads. This table has about 480,000 distinct CDR3 sequences, 25% to 35% appearing once. No antigens are known for them. Material: cultured PBMCs, obtained from culture after CMV antigen stimulation. Receptor source: a human donor in good health (CMV status not recorded). Some clones in this sample may be carry-over from other donors' samples. The CDR3 runs from the conserved cysteine through the conserved F or W. Each record gives: V gene, clone size, D gene, J gene, CDR3 DNA, CDR3 protein. The D gene is left open where the match is weak. Expanded clones get a size class; other rows say once, few or many, or leave the size out.

v_call: TRBV7-2
clone_size: many
d_call: -
j_call: TRBJ2-3
cdr3_nt: TGTGCCAGCAGCTTTCGGCAGCCGGGAGATACGCAGTATTTT
cdr3_aa: CASSFRQPGDTQYF

v_call: TRBV10-3
clone_size: -
d_call: TRBD1
j_call: TRBJ1-2
cdr3_nt: TGTGCCATCAGTGCTAAGACAGGGGGCGATGGCTACACCTTC
cdr3_aa: CAISAKTGGDGYTF

v_call: TRBV18
clone_size: -
d_call: -
j_call: TRBJ2-4
cdr3_nt: TGTGCCAGCTCACCCGGCATAGCCAAAAACATTCAGTACTTC
cdr3_aa: CASSPGIAKNIQYF

v_call: TRBV7-2
clone_size: many
d_call: -
j_call: TRBJ1-1
cdr3_nt: TGTGCCAGCAGCAGGACGTTCAACACTGAAGCTTTCTTT
cdr3_aa: CASSRTFNTEAFF

v_call: TRBV27
clone_size: few
d_call: TRBD2
j_call: TRBJ2-1
cdr3_nt: TGTGCCAGCAGTGCAGAGAAGGGACTAGCGGGAGGTAATGAGCAGTTCTTC
cdr3_aa: CASSAEKGLAGGNEQFF

v_call: TRBV19
clone_size: -
d_call: -
j_call: TRBJ1-5
cdr3_nt: TGTGCCAGTAGGGCAGGGCGGCTCTTGTACAGCAATCAGCCCCAGCATTTT
cdr3_aa: CASRAGRLLYSNQPQHF

v_call: TRBV7-8
clone_size: many
d_call: TRBD2
j_call: TRBJ2-7
cdr3_nt: TGTGCCAGCAGCTTGGGGACTAGCCGTTACGAGCAGTACTTC
cdr3_aa: CASSLGTSRYEQYF

v_call: TRBV5-1
clone_size: few
d_call: -
j_call: TRBJ1-6
cdr3_nt: TGCGCCAGCAGCCCTGGAGAGAATCGTAATTCACCCCTCCACTTT
cdr3_aa: CASSPGENRNSPLHF

v_call: TRBV7-2
clone_size: -
d_call: -
j_call: TRBJ2-2
cdr3_nt: TGTGCCAGCAGCCCCAGGGTCACCGGGGAGCTGTTTTTT
cdr3_aa: CASSPRVTGELFF

v_call: TRBV27
clone_size: -
d_call: -
j_call: TRBJ2-2
cdr3_nt: TGTGCCAGCAGCCCCGGGGCAGGGCCGAACACCGGGGAGCTGTTTTTT
cdr3_aa: CASSPGAGPNTGELFF

v_call: TRBV28
clone_size: -
d_call: -
j_call: TRBJ2-7
cdr3_nt: TGTGCCAGCAGTTTTGGGGGGGCTCTCACATACGAGCAGTACTTC
cdr3_aa: CASSFGGALTYEQYF

v_call: TRBV12-3/TRBV12-4
clone_size: many
d_call: -
j_call: TRBJ2-3
cdr3_nt: TGTGCCAGCAGCTACAGCACAGATACGCAGTATTTT
cdr3_aa: CASSYSTDTQYF

v_call: TRBV27
clone_size: -
d_call: TRBD1
j_call: TRBJ2-3
cdr3_nt: TGTGCCAGCCGCCGGGACAGAACTTGGGAGCAGATGGGGCAGTATTTT
cdr3_aa: CASRRDRTWEQMGQYF

v_call: TRBV7-2
clone_size: few
d_call: TRBD1
j_call: TRBJ2-5
cdr3_nt: TGTGCCAGCAGCTTAGCGGGACAGGGGCTTTTTGGGGAGACCCAGTACTTC
cdr3_aa: CASSLAGQGLFGETQYF

v_call: TRBV7-8
clone_size: -
d_call: TRBD1
j_call: TRBJ2-2
cdr3_nt: TGTGCCAGCAGCTTAGCGGACAGGGGAACCGGGGAGCTGTTTTTT
cdr3_aa: CASSLADRGTGELFF

v_call: TRBV20-1
clone_size: -
d_call: TRBD1
j_call: TRBJ1-1
cdr3_nt: TGCAGTGCTAGAGATTTACAGGGGATCACTGAAGCTTTCTTT
cdr3_aa: CSARDLQGITEAFF

v_call: TRBV7-2
clone_size: -
d_call: -
j_call: TRBJ2-7
cdr3_nt: TGTGCCAGCAGTCCACTAGATGGGTCGTCCTACGAGCAGTACTTC
cdr3_aa: CASSPLDGSSYEQYF

v_call: TRBV7-9
clone_size: -
d_call: -
j_call: TRBJ1-4
cdr3_nt: TGTGCCAGCAGCGAGGATCGGGAAAAACTGTTTTTT
cdr3_aa: CASSEDREKLFF

v_call: TRBV20-1
clone_size: few
d_call: -
j_call: TRBJ2-7
cdr3_nt: TGCAGTGCTAGGAGCCACAGGGTCGAGCAGTACTTC
cdr3_aa: CSARSHRVEQYF

v_call: TRBV7-2
clone_size: few
d_call: TRBD2
j_call: TRBJ2-1
cdr3_nt: TGTGCCAGCAGCCCCCCCAGCCAGCGGGAGGTCAATGAGCAGTTCTTC
cdr3_aa: CASSPPSQREVNEQFF

v_call: TRBV7-6
clone_size: -
d_call: TRBD1
j_call: TRBJ2-5
cdr3_nt: TGTGCCAGCAGCTTAGCCCTCTCCCAGGGGGCGGGGGAGACCCAGTACTTC
cdr3_aa: CASSLALSQGAGETQYF

v_call: TRBV11-2
clone_size: -
d_call: -
j_call: TRBJ2-6
cdr3_nt: TGTGCCAGCAGCTCTCAAGCGTTCTCTGGGGCCAACGTCCTGACTTTC
cdr3_aa: CASSSQAFSGANVLTF

v_call: TRBV7-2
clone_size: few
d_call: -
j_call: TRBJ1-5
cdr3_nt: TGTGCCAGCAGCCCCGGGGGGGGGAATCAGCCCCAGCATTTT
cdr3_aa: CASSPGGGNQPQHF

v_call: TRBV6-1
clone_size: -
d_call: -
j_call: TRBJ2-5
cdr3_nt: TGTGCCAGCAGTGAGACAGCTACTCGCGGCGAGACCCAGTACTTC
cdr3_aa: CASSETATRGETQYF

v_call: TRBV5-1
clone_size: -
d_call: -
j_call: TRBJ2-1
cdr3_nt: TGCGCCAGCAGCTTCGGGAGTAGTATGGGTAATGAGCAGTTCTTC
cdr3_aa: CASSFGSSMGNEQFF

v_call: TRBV2
clone_size: few
d_call: TRBD1
j_call: TRBJ1-2
cdr3_nt: TGTGCCAGCAGTGACGGGACAGGGGCCTTACTCAACTATGGCTACACCTTC
cdr3_aa: CASSDGTGALLNYGYTF

v_call: TRBV19
clone_size: -
d_call: TRBD1
j_call: TRBJ2-7
cdr3_nt: TGTGCCAGTAGTGCCGGGACAGGGTTCGGGTACGAGCAGTACTTC
cdr3_aa: CASSAGTGFGYEQYF

v_call: TRBV6-5
clone_size: -
d_call: -
j_call: TRBJ2-1
cdr3_nt: TGTGCCAGCAGTTACTCGGGGGAGACATACAATGAGCAGTTCTTC
cdr3_aa: CASSYSGETYNEQFF

v_call: TRBV15
clone_size: -
d_call: -
j_call: TRBJ2-1
cdr3_nt: TGTGCCACCAGCAGTTTACCAGTCAGGGGGGCGGGGCAGTTCTTC
cdr3_aa: CATSSLPVRGAGQFF